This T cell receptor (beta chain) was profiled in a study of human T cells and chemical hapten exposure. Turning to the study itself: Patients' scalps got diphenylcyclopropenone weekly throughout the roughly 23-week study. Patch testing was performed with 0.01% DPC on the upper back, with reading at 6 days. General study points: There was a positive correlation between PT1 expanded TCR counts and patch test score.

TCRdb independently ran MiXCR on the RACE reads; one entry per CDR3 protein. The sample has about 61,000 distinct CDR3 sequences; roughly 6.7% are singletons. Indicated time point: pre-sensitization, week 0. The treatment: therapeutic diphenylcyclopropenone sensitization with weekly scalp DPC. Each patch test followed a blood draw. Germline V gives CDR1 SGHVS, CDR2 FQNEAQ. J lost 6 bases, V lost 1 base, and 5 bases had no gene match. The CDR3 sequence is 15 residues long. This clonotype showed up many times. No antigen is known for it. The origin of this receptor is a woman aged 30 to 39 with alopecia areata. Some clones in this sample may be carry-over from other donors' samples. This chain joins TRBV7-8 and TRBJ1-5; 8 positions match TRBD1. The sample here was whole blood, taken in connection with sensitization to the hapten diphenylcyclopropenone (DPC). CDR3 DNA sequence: TGTGCCAGCAGCTTAGATTGGCAGGGGGCTCAGCCCCAGCATTTT. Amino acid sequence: CASSLDWQGAQPQHF.